This entry lists 22 T cell receptor beta chains sequenced from one sample in a study of immune evolution from preneoplasia to lung adenocarcinoma. Sequenced by immunoSEQ multiplex PCR; TCRdb stores in-frame clones only, minus some. The sample carries 4,500 to 5,000 clones, approximately 82% recorded once. The sequencing sample was made of FFPE adjacent normal lung tissue. These receptors were obtained from a person aged 55-79 years with lung adenocarcinoma.

This chain joins TRBV4-1 and TRBJ1-4, with a tentative D call TRBD1 (6 bases). V was pared by 3 bases and J by 4 bases, with 12 bases between. Germline values: CDR1 MGHRA, CDR2 YSYEKL. This CDR3 contains 15 residues. The chain's CDR3 is CASSQPGQVNEKLFF. CDR3 sequence (DNA): TGCGCCAGCAGCCAGCCGGGACAAGTTAATGAAAAACTGTTTTTT.

This clone was counted between two and nine times. The DNA for the CDR3 is TGTGCCAGCAGCGTAGGACAACGGCAGGGCTACACCTTC. It specifies CASSVGQRQGYTF. The chain recombines TRBV9 with TRBJ1-2; D is uncertain. V was trimmed by 0 bases and J by 8 bases, leaving 11 bases between them. Germline values: CDR1 SGDLS, CDR2 YYNGEE. The CDR3 runs 13 residues.

The CDR3 sequence is CASSRGTDSSGANVLTF. CDR3 bases: TGTGCCAGTAGTAGGGGGACAGACAGCTCTGGGGCCAACGTCCTGACTTTC. The chain combines TRBV19 with TRBJ2-6; 7 nucleotides match TRBD1. The CDR3 spans 17 residues. J was trimmed by 0 bases and V by 4 bases; bases with no gene match: 6. Germline lookup yields CDR1 LNHDA and CDR2 SQIVND (reference sequence).

To note about this clone: A junction boundary mismatches the germline segment, possibly from a read error. The chain recombines TRBV28 with TRBJ2-7; a weak D match, TRBD2 (5 bases). This CDR3 is built from 11 residues. Germline V gene lookup returns CDR1 MDHEN and CDR2 SYDVKM. DNA of the CDR3: TGTGCCAGCAGTCGGGGATCTCGTACTTCTTTC. It encodes CASSRGSRTSF.

The CDR3 DNA is TGTGCCACCAGCAGGGACAGGGGTGTTGAAAAACTGTTTTTT. It translates to CATSRDRGVEKLFF. The chain joins TRBV15 to TRBJ1-4, with 9 nucleotides matching TRBD1. V trimming: 3 bases; J trimming: 7 bases; junction bases outside the gene matches: 3. Germline V gene data show CDR1 as LNHNV and CDR2 as YYDKDF (reference sequence). The CDR3 runs to 14 residues.

V is TRBV5-4 and J is TRBJ1-4; 7 bases map to TRBD1. This CDR3 comprises 15 residues. J lost 2 bases, V lost 4 bases, and 5 bases had no gene match. Per germline, CDR1 SGHNT and CDR2 YYREEE (reference sequence). CDR3 amino acids: CASSLGQPTNEKLFF. For the CDR3, the DNA is TGTGCCAGCAGCCTGGGACAGCCTACTAATGAAAAACTGTTTTTT.

The chain has TRBV4-2 and TRBJ1-5; the match to TRBD1 covers 7 bases. V trimming: 2 bases; J trimming: 7 bases; junction bases outside the gene matches: 5. The germline CDR1 and CDR2 sequences are LGHNA and YNFKEQ. The CDR3 is made up of 14 amino acids. The CDR3 loop reads CASSQYTGAQPQHF. DNA of the CDR3: TGTGCCAGCAGCCAATACACAGGGGCCCAGCCCCAGCATTTT.

The chain carries TRBV7-9 and TRBJ1-6; D possibly corresponds to TRBD1 (5 bases). Germline V lookup: CDR1 SEHNR, CDR2 FQNEAQ (reference sequence). V dropped 5 bases and J dropped 10 bases, with 15 bases sitting between them. The CDR3 loop spans 14 amino acids. CDR3 sequence reads: CASSPGGNGSPLHF. CDR3 in DNA: TGTGCCAGCAGCCCTGGGGGGAATGGGTCACCCCTCCACTTT.

This clone turned up a few times. The chain carries TRBV29-1 and TRBJ2-2; 16 bases match TRBD2. The CDR3 contains 14 residues. V was clipped by 4 bases and J by 11 bases; unmatched bases: 4. Germline CDR1 SQVTM, CDR2 ANQGSEA. The CDR3 DNA sequence: TGCAGCGTTGCCGGGACTAGCGGGGGGGTTGAGCTGTTTTTT. It is translated as CSVAGTSGGVELFF.

The rearrangement links TRBV9 to TRBJ1-1; D unclear. Trimming removed 1 base from V and 0 bases from J, with 7 bases in between. The V gene's germline CDR1 is SGDLS and CDR2 YYNGEE. The CDR3 length is 14 residues. CDR3: CASSVNLLNTEAFF. As DNA, the CDR3 is TGTGCCAGCAGCGTAAACCTATTGAACACTGAAGCTTTCTTT.

CDR3 nucleotides: TGCGCCAGCAGCCAAGGGGACAGGCCTTACGAGCAGTACTTC. Protein product: CASSQGDRPYEQYF. The rearrangement joins TRBV4-3 to TRBJ2-7, with TRBD1 matching 8 bases. V lost 1 base to trimming and J lost 4 bases; unmatched junction nucleotides: 3. Per the germline V gene, CDR1 is LGHNA and CDR2 is YSLEER. The CDR3 sequence is 14 residues long.

The chain carries TRBV10-1 and TRBJ2-3; no definite D call. Germline V gene lookup returns CDR1 WNHNN and CDR2 SYGVQD (reference sequence). The CDR3 runs 13 residues. V was clipped by 6 bases and J by 2 bases, with 9 bases between them. Written as DNA, the CDR3 is TGCGCCAGCAGGGCCGGTATCACAGATACGCAGTATTTT. Protein: CASRAGITDTQYF.

The chain uses TRBV30 and TRBJ2-4; D might be TRBD1 (6 bases). The CDR3 loop spans 16 amino acids. V lost 1 base to trimming and J lost 0 bases, with 13 bases between them. Germline lookup yields CDR1 GTSNPN and CDR2 SVGIG (reference sequence). The DNA of the CDR3 is TGTGCCTGGAGTGCAGGACAGTTCTTAGCCAAAAACATTCAGTACTTC. It yields the protein CAWSAGQFLAKNIQYF.

The CDR3 sequence is CASRPQSYGYTF. DNA for the CDR3: TGTGCCAGCAGACCACAGAGCTATGGCTACACCTTC. This chain joins TRBV2 and TRBJ1-2, with D unresolved. This CDR3 is 12 amino acids long. Trimming removed 6 bases at V and 4 bases at J, with 9 bases between. The germline gives CDR1 SNHLY, CDR2 FYNNEI.

The chain has TRBV28 and TRBJ2-3; TRBD2 aligns across 10 bases. V lost 9 bases and J lost 4; bases outside the gene matches: 10. This CDR3 has 15 amino acids. CDR1 is MDHEN and CDR2 is SYDVKM in the germline V gene. CDR3 DNA sequence: TGTGCCAGTAACCCCAGCGGGGGGGCCTCAGATACGCAGTATTTT. The encoded protein is CASNPSGGASDTQYF. The entire variable domain, with the rest obtained from reference TRBV28 and TRBJ2-3, is as follows: DVKVTQSSRYLVKRTGEKVFLECVQDMDHENMFWYRQDPGLGLRLIYFSYDVKMKEKGDIPEGYSVSREKKERFSLILESASTNQTSMYLCASNPSGGASDTQYFGPGTRLTVL.

By sample share, this clone is large. The V gene is TRBV7-9, the J gene TRBJ2-4; D might be TRBD1 (5 bases). Per the germline V gene, CDR1 is SEHNR and CDR2 is FQNEAQ (reference sequence). With 4 bases removed from V and 13 bases from J, the gap between germline ends came to 14 bases. This CDR3 contains 12 residues. The CDR3 sequence is CASSSELTVQYF. CDR3 DNA sequence: TGTGCCAGCAGCTCAGAACTGACAGTCCAGTACTTC.

The chain employs TRBV27 and TRBJ2-7; 12 nucleotides agree with TRBD1. Germline V gene data show CDR1 as MNHEY and CDR2 as SMNVEV (reference sequence). Unmatched junction bases numbered 9, after V lost 8 bases and J lost 1 base. CDR3 length: 16 amino acids. The DNA of the CDR3 is TGTGCCAGCGCGGTAGGGGACAGGGGGCTTTCCTACGAGCAGTACTTC. This codes for CASAVGDRGLSYEQYF.

This clone occurred a few times. J is TRBJ1-1 and V is TRBV10-2; 9 bases map to TRBD1. CDR1 WSHSY and CDR2 SAAADI come from the germline V gene. Trimming took 4 bases from V and 1 from J; bases not matched to a gene: 10. This CDR3 is 17 amino acids long. The CDR3 loop reads CASSGQGVNRRNTEAFF. For the CDR3, the DNA is TGCGCCAGCAGTGGACAGGGGGTAAATCGACGGAACACTGAAGCTTTCTTT.

CDR3 amino acids: CASSQDRAGANTGELFF. The CDR3 DNA reads TGCGCCAGCAGCCAAGATCGGGCGGGCGCGAACACCGGGGAGCTGTTTTTT. This sequence joins TRBV4-1 and TRBJ2-2; D might be TRBD2 (5 bases). Germline V gives CDR1 MGHRA, CDR2 YSYEKL. V dropped 0 bases and J dropped 0 bases, with 11 bases sitting between them. The CDR3 has 17 residues.

This clone appeared a few times. One junction end does not reproduce the germline sequence, and a read error may be involved. The V gene is TRBV6-6, the J gene TRBJ2-7; 7 positions agree with TRBD2. Germline V lookup: CDR1 MNHNY, CDR2 SVGAGI (reference sequence). The CDR3 loop spans 13 amino acids. The CDR3 nucleotides read TGTGCCAGCAGTTACCCCGAGGGTAGCGGGTCGCGATTC. This encodes CASSYPEGSGSRF.

The chain links TRBV7-2 to TRBJ1-2, with no clear D. The germline gives CDR1 SGHTA, CDR2 FQGNSA. Trimming removed 2 bases from V and 8 bases from J, with 12 bases in between. CDR3 length: 13 amino acids. CDR3 DNA: TGTGCCAGCAGCTTACCCCTGATAAGGGGCTACACCTTC. This translates into CASSLPLIRGYTF.

The chain links TRBV5-1 to TRBJ1-4; tentative D call: TRBD1 (6 bases). The CDR3 is 14 amino acids. Trimming removed 0 bases from V and 7 bases from J, with 10 bases in between. The germline V gene has CDR1 SGHRS and CDR2 YFSETQ. The CDR3 coding sequence is TGCGCCAGCAGCTTGGCGGGGGCCGGTGAAAAACTGTTTTTT. This gives the protein CASSLAGAGEKLFF.